This entry lists 12 T cell receptor beta chains sequenced from one sample in a study of Graves' ophthalmopathy and Graves' hyperthyroidism (dated by TCRdb to 2016 to 2019). The instrument was an Illumina HiSeq 2000. For repertoire sequencing, the TCR beta CDR3 regions were amplified from RNA transcripts. A first-round RT-PCR used HTBI primers with the Qiagen OneStep RT-PCR kit, followed by a second-round multiplex PCR, size selection and purification. TCRdb applied fastp at Q25 and MiXCR to the public reads, then kept only in-frame beta chains. One record per CDR3 amino acid sequence lists the most common genes and DNA. This sample comprises a few hundred thousand distinct CDR3 sequences, over 15% of them detected only once. Around 7% of the sample is taken by the ten largest. Sequences were obtained from peripheral blood. Source of these receptors: a woman aged 18-30 years with stable Graves' hyperthyroidism. Donor details come from another sample of the same person, matched by shared clones.

Ten or more counts support this clonotype. The chain carries TRBV12-3 or TRBV12-4 and TRBJ1-2, with unresolved D. Trimming removed 1 base at V and 4 bases at J, with 10 bases between. This CDR3 region has 14 residues. The CDR3 protein is CASSLERLIYGYTF. The CDR3 coding sequence is TGTGCCAGCAGTTTAGAACGATTGATCTATGGCTACACCTTC.

This clonotype was counted at least ten times. V is TRBV6-5 and J is TRBJ2-7; D might be TRBD1 (6 bases). Trimming removed 2 bases at V and 0 bases at J, with 11 bases between. The germline V gene has CDR1 MNHEY and CDR2 SVGAGI. The CDR3 runs to 15 residues. This chain's CDR3 is CASSYETGFSYEQYF. The CDR3 DNA reads as TGTGCCAGCAGTTACGAGACAGGTTTCTCCTACGAGCAGTACTTC.

This chain connects TRBV6-2 or TRBV6-3 to TRBJ2-7, with D possibly matching TRBD1 (5 bases). The CDR3 spans 13 residues. V was trimmed by 7 bases and J by 1 base, leaving 11 bases between them. CDR1 MNHEY and CDR2 SVGEGT come from the germline V gene. The CDR3 sequence is CASTQGGSYEQYF. As DNA, the CDR3 is TGTGCCAGCACCCAGGGCGGTTCCTACGAGCAGTACTTC.

This clonotype was counted at least ten times. The CDR3 DNA is TGCGCCAGCAGCTCGCTTGTAACTCTTCACGGAGGGACTGAAGCTTTCTTT. This sequence encodes CASSSLVTLHGGTEAFF. The chain employs TRBV5-1 and TRBJ1-1; unclear D gene. The V gene's germline CDR1 is SGHRS and CDR2 YFSETQ. Trimming removed 3 bases from V and 5 bases from J, with 23 bases in between. CDR3 size: 17 residues.

This clonotype was seen ten or more times. This CDR3 is CASSRQVYEQYF. CDR3 nucleotide sequence: TGTGCCAGCAGTCGACAGGTCTACGAGCAGTACTTC. The rearrangement uses TRBV6-2 or TRBV6-3 and TRBJ2-7, with a possible D match to TRBD1 (6 bases). Germline values: CDR1 MNHEY, CDR2 SVGEGT. Deletions cut 5 bases from V and 3 bases from J, with 8 bases between. The CDR3 sequence is 12 residues long.

In its sample, this clonotype was seen many times. The rearrangement links TRBV5-1 to TRBJ1-6; D gene unclear. Looked up from germline, CDR1 is SGHRS and CDR2 is YFSETQ. V lost 5 bases and J 9 bases, leaving 24 bases between the germline ends. This CDR3 has 17 amino acids. The CDR3 nucleotides are TGCGCCAGCAGACAATCAGCCGGGGTCCTTCTTGGTTCACCCCTCCACTTT. This gives the protein CASRQSAGVLLGSPLHF.

In its sample, this clonotype was seen many times. The chain has TRBV10-3 and TRBJ1-2; possibly TRBD1 for D (6 bases). With 4 bases removed from V and 5 bases from J, the gap between germline ends came to 11 bases. The CDR3 is 13 amino acids. Germline CDR1 reads ENHRY; CDR2 reads SYGVKD. The CDR3 DNA is TGTGCCATCAGTGTTGAGGGGGGGTATGGCTACACCTTC. It yields the protein CAISVEGGYGYTF.

The chain has TRBV30 and TRBJ1-2; D uncertain. CDR1 GTSNPN and CDR2 SVGIG come from the germline V gene (reference sequence). V was shortened by 0 bases and J by 5 bases, with 13 bases between the two germline ends. The CDR3 has 14 amino acids. Here the CDR3 DNA reads TGTGCCTGGAGTGTACGGCAGCCCATTTATGGCTACACCTTC. Translated: CAWSVRQPIYGYTF.

This clonotype was counted only a few times. The rearrangement joins TRBV3-1 to TRBJ2-5, with D tentatively TRBD2 (6 bases). The CDR3 contains 12 residues. The germline V gene encodes CDR1 LGHDT and CDR2 YNNKEL (reference sequence). The V end lost 9 bases, the J end lost 1 base, and 9 bases lay between the germline ends. The CDR3 region has the DNA TGTGCCAGTACTAGCCTCCAAGAGACCCAGTACTTC. Translated, it gives CASTSLQETQYF.

This clonotype was seen at least ten times. CDR3 in DNA: TGTGCCAGCAGCTTAATACGGTCAGCCGAGCAGTACTTC. It yields the protein CASSLIRSAEQYF. The chain has TRBV11-2 and TRBJ2-7; D is ambiguous. The CDR3 extends over 13 amino acids. V was clipped by 2 bases and J by 6 bases, with 11 bases between them. CDR1 and CDR2 from the germline V gene are SGHAT and FQNNGV.

This clonotype was recorded many times. The gene calls are TRBV12-3 or TRBV12-4 and TRBJ1-2, with D unresolved. The V end lost 6 bases, the J end lost 5 bases, and 13 bases lay between the germline ends. The length of the CDR3 is 13 residues. The CDR3: CASRSDVLYGYTF. The CDR3 nucleotides are TGTGCCAGCAGGTCGGACGTACTATATGGCTACACCTTC.

There are many counts of this clonotype. This chain uses TRBV7-2 with TRBJ1-1; D is unresolved. Looked up from germline, CDR1 is SGHTA and CDR2 is FQGNSA. The CDR3 extends over 14 amino acids. V gave up 2 bases and J gave up 4 bases, with 11 bases separating them. For the CDR3, the DNA is TGTGCCAGCAGCTTATACCACGGAAGCACTGAAGCTTTCTTT. This encodes CASSLYHGSTEAFF.